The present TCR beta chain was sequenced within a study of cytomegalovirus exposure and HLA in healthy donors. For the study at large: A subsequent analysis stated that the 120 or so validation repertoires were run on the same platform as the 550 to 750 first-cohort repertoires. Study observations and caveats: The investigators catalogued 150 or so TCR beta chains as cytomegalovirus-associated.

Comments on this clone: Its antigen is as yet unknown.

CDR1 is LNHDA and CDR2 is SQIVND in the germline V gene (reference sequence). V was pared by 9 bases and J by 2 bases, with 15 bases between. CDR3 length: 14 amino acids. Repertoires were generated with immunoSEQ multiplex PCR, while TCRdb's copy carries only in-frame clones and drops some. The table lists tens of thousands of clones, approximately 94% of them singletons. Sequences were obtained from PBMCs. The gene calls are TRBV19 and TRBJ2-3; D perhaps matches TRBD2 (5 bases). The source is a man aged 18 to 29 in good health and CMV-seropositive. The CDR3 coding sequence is TGTGCCAGCGGGGAAGCGGACCTCACAGATACGCAGTATTTT. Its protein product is CASGEADLTDTQYF.